These T cell receptor beta chains were read from a single sample in a study of blood T cell repertoires in COVID-19. Produced via immunoSEQ multiplex PCR; TCRdb's table is partial and in-frame only. The repertoire has almost 20,000 clones, 85% of them found once; the top ten carry around 32%. The sample taken for sequencing was peripheral blood. The receptors here all came from a human donor with active COVID-19. The donor label of this sample is uncertain. CDR3s include the opening cysteine and the closing phenylalanine or tryptophan. A D gene is named only where the DNA matches it firmly. A row's size may be missing; if present it is once, few, many or a size class.

TRBJ2-2	TRBV7-2	once	-	CASSLGRGRTGELFF	TGTGCCAGCAGCCTGGGGCGGGGGCGCACCGGGGAGCTGTTTTTT
TRBJ2-1	TRBV10-3	-	TRBD2	CAISERLAGVDEQFF	TGTGCCATCAGTGAAAGACTAGCGGGAGTCGATGAGCAGTTCTTC
TRBJ1-2	TRBV6-5	-	TRBD1	CASGQGARFDGYTF	TGTGCCAGCGGGCAGGGGGCGCGGTTTGATGGCTACACCTTC
TRBJ2-3	TRBV28	-	-	CASIGAIDTDTQYF	TGTGCCAGCATTGGGGCTATCGACACAGATACGCAGTATTTT
TRBJ2-1	TRBV19	-	TRBD2	CASSITSGGDNEQFF	TGTGCCAGTAGTATCACCAGCGGGGGGGACAATGAGCAGTTCTTC
TRBJ2-3	TRBV30	-	-	CAWREKRASTDTQYF	TGTGCCTGGAGGGAAAAGCGGGCTAGCACAGATACGCAGTATTTT
TRBJ2-5	TRBV3-1/TRBV3-2	once	TRBD2	CASSQYGLAGETQYF	TGTGCCAGCAGCCAATACGGACTAGCCGGAGAGACCCAGTACTTC
TRBJ1-1	TRBV11-1	-	-	CASSRNRGDTEAFF	TGTGCCAGCAGCCGTAACCGGGGAGACACTGAAGCTTTCTTT
TRBJ2-7	TRBV7-2	once	TRBD1	CASSAHRGVYEQYF	TGTGCCAGCAGCGCACACAGGGGGGTCTACGAGCAGTACTTC
TRBJ1-2	TRBV7-9	medium-sized	TRBD1	CASSPGTGVGGYTF	TGTGCCAGCAGCCCCGGGACAGGGGTTGGTGGCTACACCTTC
TRBJ1-2	TRBV5-5	few	TRBD1	CASSLEGQGHGYTF	TGTGCCAGCAGCTTGGAGGGACAGGGACATGGCTACACCTTC
TRBJ1-1	TRBV6-5	-	-	CASSYSQGYTEAFF	TGTGCCAGCAGTTACTCACAGGGATACACTGAAGCTTTCTTT
TRBJ2-4	TRBV28	-	TRBD2	CASSSTGLAGPKNIQYF	TGTGCCAGCAGTTCTACTGGACTAGCGGGTCCCAAAAACATTCAGTACTTC
TRBJ1-4	TRBV18	-	TRBD1	CASSPLQGAATNEKLFF	TGTGCCAGCTCACCACTCCAGGGGGCCGCAACTAATGAAAAACTGTTTTTT
TRBJ1-5	TRBV6-5	once	-	CASSQGSNQPQHF	TGTGCCAGCAGTCAGGGGAGCAATCAGCCCCAGCATTTT
TRBJ1-3	TRBV7-2	-	-	CASSQDSSGNTIYF	TGTGCCAGCAGCCAAGACAGCTCTGGAAACACCATATATTTT
TRBJ2-5	TRBV7-3	once	-	CASSPIPSGGQETQYF	TGTGCCAGCAGCCCTATCCCTTCTGGCGGTCAAGAGACCCAGTACTTC
TRBJ2-3	TRBV30	-	TRBD1	CAWSAGQGRADTQYF	TGTGCCTGGAGTGCAGGACAGGGTAGGGCAGATACGCAGTATTTT
TRBJ1-1	TRBV19	-	-	CASSIQVSMNTEAFF	TGTGCCAGTAGTATCCAGGTCAGTATGAACACTGAAGCTTTCTTT
TRBJ2-1	TRBV24-1	once	-	CATSDPGSGNEQFF	TGTGCCACCAGTGATCCAGGGTCCGGCAATGAGCAGTTCTTC
TRBJ2-7	TRBV19	-	TRBD2	CASSIAAGDLYEQYF	TGTGCCAGTAGTATAGCGGCGGGGGACCTCTACGAGCAGTACTTC
TRBJ2-7	TRBV6-1	-	-	CASSEFPRVQTNYEQYF	TGTGCCAGCAGTGAATTCCCACGAGTCCAAACCAACTACGAGCAGTACTTC
TRBJ1-5	TRBV10-2	-	TRBD1	CASRLSSGTEGLQHF	TGCGCCAGCAGGCTCAGCTCCGGGACAGAAGGCCTCCAGCATTTT
TRBJ2-5	TRBV5-4	-	-	CASSPKGGFQETQYF	TGTGCCAGCAGCCCAAAGGGGGGGTTTCAAGAGACCCAGTACTTC
TRBJ2-3	TRBV6-6	-	TRBD2	CASSYSLAGTDTQYF	TGTGCCAGCAGTTATAGCCTAGCGGGCACAGATACGCAGTATTTT
TRBJ2-3	TRBV6-4	-	TRBD1	CASSAGQGSDTQYF	TGTGCCAGCAGCGCGGGACAGGGTTCAGATACGCAGTATTTT
TRBJ1-3	TRBV5-5	few	-	CASSLAPQASGNTIYF	TGTGCCAGCAGCTTGGCCCCCCAGGCCTCTGGAAACACCATATATTTT
TRBJ1-4	TRBV5-1	-	TRBD1	CASSPPGQGNEKLFF	TGCGCCAGCAGCCCCCCGGGACAGGGGAATGAAAAACTGTTTTTT
TRBJ2-7	TRBV6-1	-	-	CASSETGRDEQYF	TGTGCCAGCAGTGAAACAGGTCGGGACGAGCAGTACTTC
TRBJ2-7	TRBV19	-	TRBD2	CASKGGTSSYEQYF	TGTGCCAGTAAGGGGGGGACTAGCTCCTACGAGCAGTACTTC
TRBJ1-1	TRBV11-2	-	-	CASSDYSNTEAFF	TGTGCCAGCAGCGACTATTCGAACACTGAAGCTTTCTTT
TRBJ2-5	TRBV10-1	-	TRBD1	CASSRTQGAGTQYF	TGCGCCAGCAGCAGGACCCAGGGGGCGGGGACCCAGTACTTC
TRBJ1-3	TRBV4-3	-	-	CASSQETADSGNTIYF	TGCGCCAGCAGCCAGGAGACAGCCGACTCTGGAAACACCATATATTTT
TRBJ2-7	TRBV9	-	TRBD1	CASSVGGGSGYEQYF	TGTGCCAGCAGCGTAGGAGGGGGCTCGGGCTACGAGCAGTACTTC
TRBJ2-1	TRBV4-2	few	-	CASSQDVAYNEQFF	TGTGCCAGCAGCCAAGACGTCGCCTACAATGAGCAGTTCTTC
TRBJ2-1	TRBV9	-	-	CASSPNSYNEQFF	TGTGCCAGCAGCCCCAACTCCTACAATGAGCAGTTCTTC
TRBJ1-3	TRBV10-3	-	-	CAISHHLNSSGNTIYF	TGTGCCATCAGCCACCACCTAAACAGCTCTGGAAACACCATATATTTT
TRBJ1-5	TRBV3-1/TRBV3-2	-	-	CASSCPREKGNQPQHF	TGTGCCAGCAGCTGCCCCCGGGAAAAGGGCAATCAGCCCCAGCATTTT
TRBJ2-7	TRBV10-3	medium-sized	-	CAISEPNYEQYF	TGTGCCATCAGTGAGCCAAACTACGAGCAGTACTTC
TRBJ2-7	TRBV7-9	-	-	CASSRDNRAEQYF	TGTGCCAGCAGCCGTGACAACAGGGCCGAGCAGTACTTC